This entry lists 4 T cell receptor beta chains sequenced from one sample in a study of T-cell memory formation after mild COVID-19. TCRdb independently ran MiXCR on the 5' RACE reads; one entry per CDR3 protein. This table holds 350,000 to 500,000 distinct CDR3 sequences, 18% found once. Sequencing was performed on PBMCs or a T cell subset sorted from them (not recorded which). The origin of the receptors is a man aged 18 to 35 who had mild COVID-19 (a few samples of this study predate the infection). Cell type and time point are not known.

The table lists this clonotype with many counts. The chain recombines TRBV6-5 with TRBJ2-7; no definite D call. The V gene lost 0 bases and the J gene lost 5 bases, with 5 bases spanning the gap. The CDR3 contains 12 residues. Germline V lookup: CDR1 MNHEY, CDR2 SVGAGI. The CDR3 DNA follows: TGTGCCAGCAGTTACTCTGGACACGAGCAGTACTTC. Amino acids: CASSYSGHEQYF.

The chain carries TRBV10-3 and TRBJ1-1; D unclear. Germline V gene sequence: CDR1 ENHRY, CDR2 SYGVKD. V lost 4 bases and J lost 2, with 8 bases in between. The CDR3 consists of 13 residues. CDR3 in DNA: TGTGCCATCAGTGGTAAGCTTAACACTGAAGCTTTCTTT. Translated, it gives CAISGKLNTEAFF.

In this sample, this clonotype turned up a few times. The chain uses TRBV9 and TRBJ2-7; D perhaps matches TRBD2 (6 bases). Germline assignment: CDR1 SGDLS and CDR2 YYNGEE. The CDR3 sequence is 15 residues long. V was trimmed by 0 bases and J by 3 bases, leaving 13 bases between them. The CDR3 spells CASSVDGTVLYEQYF. The CDR3 DNA follows: TGTGCCAGCAGCGTAGACGGGACTGTTCTCTACGAGCAGTACTTC.

There are a few counts of this clonotype. The CDR3 spells CASSLTPSRGGTDTQYF. The DNA for the CDR3 is TGTGCCAGCAGCTTAACCCCTTCTCGGGGAGGCACAGATACGCAGTATTTT. J is TRBJ2-3 and V is TRBV7-3; tentative D call: TRBD2 (5 bases). This CDR3 has 17 amino acids. Germline CDR1 SGHTA, CDR2 FQGTGA. V was trimmed by 0 bases and J by 1 base, leaving 14 bases between them.